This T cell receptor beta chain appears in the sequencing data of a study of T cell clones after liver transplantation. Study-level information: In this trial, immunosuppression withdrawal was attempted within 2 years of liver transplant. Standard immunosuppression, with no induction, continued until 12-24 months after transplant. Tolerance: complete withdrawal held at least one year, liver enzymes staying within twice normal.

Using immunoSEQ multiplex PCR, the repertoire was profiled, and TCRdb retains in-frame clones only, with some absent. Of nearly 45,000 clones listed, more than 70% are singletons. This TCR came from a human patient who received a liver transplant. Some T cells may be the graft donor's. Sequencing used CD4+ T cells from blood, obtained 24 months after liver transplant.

CDR3 region: CASSAATGNTIYF. Written as DNA, the CDR3 is TGTGCCAGCAGCGCCGCCACCGGAAACACCATATATTTT. The chain joins TRBV9 to TRBJ1-3; D not certain. Germline V gene data show CDR1 as SGDLS and CDR2 as YYNGEE. This CDR3 is 13 amino acids long. Trimming shortened V by 3 bases and J by 4 bases, and 8 bases separated the two germline ends.